What follows are 7 T cell receptor beta chains derived from one specimen sequenced in a study of T cell clonality in common variable immunodeficiency. Clones were sequenced by immunoSEQ multiplex PCR, and TCRdb holds only the in-frame ones, with some missing. The record shows some 19,000 clones for this sample, with no singletons present. These receptors' targets are unknown. Whole-study findings and limits: Common variable immunodeficiency TCR beta sequences reportedly had fewer deletions and N-nucleotide insertions.

Material for sequencing was peripheral blood mononuclear cells. These receptors came from a human donor with common variable immunodeficiency.

This clone was recorded at least ten times. The observed sequence ends 3 residues before the CDR3 terminus, with the missing tail filled in from the germline J gene. This chain uses TRBV6-2 or TRBV6-3 with TRBJ1-5, with 8 bases that match TRBD1. Germline V CDR1 and CDR2: MNHEY, SVGEGT. With 11 bases clipped from V and 1 base from J, the junction kept 7 bases outside the gene matches. This CDR3 contains 14 residues. CDR3 DNA (partial): TGTGCCGCACAGGGGGGGCAGAGCAATCAGCCC. Translated, it gives CAAQGGQSNQP. The whole CDR3 protein reads CAAQGGQSNQPQHF.

About this clone itself: The CDR3 goes on 3 residues after the read ends, and that part is filled in from the germline J gene. The chain is built from TRBV19 and TRBJ1-5; the D gene is possibly TRBD1 (6 bases). The ends were cut back, 6 bases at V and 1 base at J, with 13 bases in the middle. The CDR3 is made up of 15 amino acids. CDR1 and CDR2 from the germline V gene are LNHDA and SQIVND (reference sequence). The CDR3 bases that were read are TGTGCCAGTAGGCCGCAGGGGAGCAGCAATCAGCCC. Protein product: CASRPQGSSNQP. The CDR3 reads in full as CASRPQGSSNQPQHF.

This clone is categorized as medium-sized. Read coverage stops 3 residues before the CDR3 terminus; the germline J gene supplies the remainder. The chain uses TRBV7-9 and TRBJ2-5; D may be TRBD1 or TRBD2 (6 bases each). This CDR3 spans 12 amino acids. CDR1 SEHNR and CDR2 FQNEAQ come from the germline V gene (reference sequence). V lost 8 bases to trimming and J lost 5 bases, with 12 bases between them. The covered CDR3 bases are TGTGCCAGCGAGGGGGAGGAGGAGACC. It codes for CASEGEEET. The entire CDR3 reads CASEGEEETQYF.

This clone was recorded at least ten times. Read data end 3 residues before the CDR3 end; the end is taken from the germline J gene. The rearrangement uses TRBV20-1 and TRBJ2-3; 11 bases are a match to TRBD2. CDR1 and CDR2 from the germline V gene are DFQATT and SNEGSKA (reference sequence). V was clipped by 5 bases and J by 4 bases; unmatched bases: 5. The CDR3 has 14 residues. The CDR3 DNA, read in part, is TGCAGTGCTTATAGCGGGGGGGCCCCAGATACG. Translating it yields CSAYSGGAPDT. The CDR3, in full, reads CSAYSGGAPDTQYF.

Regarding this clone: The read stops 3 residues short of the end of the CDR3; the missing end is completed from the germline J gene. V usage is TRBV20-1 and J usage is TRBJ1-5; unclear D gene. Germline V gene sequence: CDR1 DFQATT, CDR2 SNEGSKA (reference sequence). Trimming cost V 4 bases and J 0 bases, with 16 bases left between them. The CDR3 totals 16 residues. CDR3 DNA, as far as it was read: TGCAGTGCTATTAGGTCGCGGTCTTATAGCAATCAGCCC. It is translated as CSAIRSRSYSNQP. In full, the CDR3 is CSAIRSRSYSNQPQHF.

This clone was observed many times. The read terminates 3 residues before the CDR3 end, so the remaining end is supplied by the germline J gene. V gene TRBV20-1 combines with J gene TRBJ2-1; TRBD2 matches at 9 bases. The CDR3 contains 14 residues. The junction had 5 bases not matched to a gene; V was cut back by 6 bases and J by 2 bases. Looked up from germline, CDR1 is DFQATT and CDR2 is SNEGSKA (reference sequence). The covered CDR3 bases are TGCAGTGCCCCTCCTAGCGGGGCCTACAATGAG. It specifies CSAPPSGAYNE. The full-length CDR3 reads as CSAPPSGAYNEQFF.

This clone was observed a few times. CDR3 bases read: TGTGCCAGCAGCGCAGGCTCCTACGAG. It translates to CASSAGSYE. The entire CDR3 reads CASSAGSYEQYF. This sequence joins TRBV7-2 and TRBJ2-7; no definite D call. Read coverage stops 3 residues before the CDR3 terminus; the germline J gene supplies the remainder. The CDR3 is 12 residues long. Germline V gene lookup returns CDR1 SGHTA and CDR2 FQGNSA. Trimming left V 5 bases short and J 0 bases short, with 5 bases between.